A single sample gave rise to the 30 T cell receptor beta chains below, sequenced in a study of T cells in Graves' hyperthyroidism and ophthalmopathy. The TCR beta CDR3 regions underwent amplification using RNA transcripts as the source. In the first-round RT-PCR of the TCR CDR3, the HTBI primer set was used. TCRdb called the multiplex PCR reads again in MiXCR, with one record for every CDR3 protein. The table shows roughly 300,000 distinct CDR3 sequences, with less than 30% occurring only once. The sequenced sample was blood. These receptors were collected from a man between 35 and 55 years old with Graves' hyperthyroidism that later progressed to Graves' ophthalmopathy.

This clonotype was seen repeatedly, ten times or more. The chain joins TRBV3-1 to TRBJ2-4, with D possibly being TRBD1 or TRBD2 (5 bases each). This CDR3 contains 17 residues. With 4 bases removed from V and 0 bases from J, the gap between germline ends came to 16 bases. CDR1 LGHDT and CDR2 YNNKEL come from the germline V gene (reference sequence). The CDR3 DNA is TGTGCCAGCAGCCGATCTGGAACAGGACTAGCCAAAAACATTCAGTACTTC. It codes for CASSRSGTGLAKNIQYF.

This clonotype has ten or more counts. The chain uses TRBV24-1 and TRBJ2-5; 10 bases line up with TRBD1. Germline lookup yields CDR1 KGHDR and CDR2 SFDVKD. This CDR3 has 18 amino acids. Trimming cost V 3 bases and J 0 bases; bases outside gene matches: 9. The CDR3 protein is CATSDTRRTGGYQETQYF. In DNA, the CDR3 is TGTGCCACCAGTGATACCCGTAGGACAGGGGGATACCAAGAGACCCAGTACTTC.

This clonotype was detected many times. The chain couples TRBV20-1 to TRBJ1-5; possibly TRBD1 for D (6 bases). Germline values: CDR1 DFQATT, CDR2 SNEGSKA (reference sequence). This CDR3 spans 13 amino acids. V shed 4 bases and J shed 5 bases, with 12 bases lying between them. The CDR3 region has the DNA TGCAGTGCTACCCAGGACAGCCATCAGCCCCAGCATTTT. Protein sequence: CSATQDSHQPQHF.

This clonotype was picked up many times. The chain couples TRBV12-3 or TRBV12-4 to TRBJ2-7; no clear D gene. The CDR3 consists of 12 residues. Trimming stripped 5 bases from V and 4 bases from J, with 9 bases between. CDR3 region: CASSPTGYEQYF. In nucleotides, the CDR3 is TGTGCCAGCAGTCCCACCGGGTACGAGCAGTACTTC.

This clonotype appeared many times. The J gene is TRBJ2-2, the V gene TRBV28, with D perhaps matching TRBD1 or TRBD2 (5 bases each). Germline V gene data show CDR1 as MDHEN and CDR2 as SYDVKM. V was pared by 7 bases and J by 5 bases, with 14 bases between. The CDR3 is 14 amino acids. CDR3 coding DNA: TGTGCCAGCACCCGGGGACCACAAACCGGGGAGCTGTTTTTT. This codes for CASTRGPQTGELFF.

The sample holds many counts of this clonotype. V and J are TRBV10-3 and TRBJ2-1; TRBD1 might be the D (5 bases). The V end was cut by 6 bases, the J end by 7 bases, with 16 bases between. This CDR3 spans 14 amino acids. Germline V gene lookup returns CDR1 ENHRY and CDR2 SYGVKD. The CDR3 sequence: CAIRNRTGYNEQFF. CDR3 in DNA: TGTGCCATCAGGAACCGAACAGGTTATAATGAGCAGTTCTTC.

This clonotype appeared many times. The chain joins TRBV5-1 to TRBJ2-7; perhaps TRBD1 as D (6 bases). The germline gives CDR1 SGHRS, CDR2 YFSETQ. This CDR3 comprises 13 residues. V dropped 0 bases and J dropped 6 bases, with 10 bases sitting between them. CDR3 sequence reads: CASSLDRAGEQYF. CDR3 nucleotides: TGCGCCAGCAGCTTGGACAGGGCAGGCGAGCAGTACTTC.

This clonotype turned up a few times. This chain joins TRBV6-5 and TRBJ1-1; tentatively, D is TRBD1 (6 bases). Germline lookup yields CDR1 MNHEY and CDR2 SVGAGI. The CDR3 has 17 residues. The germline V and J ends were trimmed by 1 base and 0 bases, with 15 bases remaining between them. DNA for the CDR3: TGTGCCAGCAGTTACTTACGCGCAGGGGTTTTGAACACTGAAGCTTTCTTT. This translates into CASSYLRAGVLNTEAFF.

This clonotype was seen ten or more times. Being one base from a much bigger clone, this may be a read error. V is TRBV6-1 and J is TRBJ2-2; a weak D match, TRBD2 (6 bases). CDR3 length: 16 amino acids. Germline CDR1 reads MNHNS; CDR2 reads SASEGT. CDR3: CASNSPGGPSAGELLF. Written as DNA, the CDR3 is TGTGCCAGCAACTCCCCCGGAGGGCCTTCGGCCGGGGAGCTGCTTTTT.

Many counts were recorded for this clonotype. The rearrangement joins TRBV20-1 to TRBJ1-1, with D tentatively TRBD1 (6 bases). The CDR3 is 14 amino acids. CDR1 DFQATT and CDR2 SNEGSKA come from the germline V gene (reference sequence). V was shortened by 3 bases and J by 4 bases, with 15 bases between the two germline ends. The CDR3 is CSARPARGGTEAFF. CDR3 bases: TGCAGTGCTAGGCCCGCGAGAGGGGGCACTGAAGCTTTCTTT.

J is TRBJ2-7 and V is TRBV6-1; 7 bases are a match to TRBD1. Germline trimming cut 8 bases from V and 5 bases from J; bases unmatched to any gene: 15. The CDR3 totals 15 residues. Germline loops: CDR1 MNHNS, CDR2 SASEGT. CDR3 DNA sequence: TGTGCCAGCCGGAGTAACAGGGGATGGAATGACGAGCAGTACTTC. This gives the protein CASRSNRGWNDEQYF.

The chain has TRBV24-1 and TRBJ2-2; D gene unclear. Germline-derived CDR1 and CDR2 are KGHDR and SFDVKD. V lost 1 base and J lost 0, with 11 bases in between. The CDR3 has 17 residues. CDR3 protein: CATSDLKDFANTGELFF. The CDR3 DNA reads TGTGCCACCAGTGATTTAAAGGATTTCGCGAACACCGGGGAGCTGTTTTTT.

The V call is TRBV5-6, the J call TRBJ2-7; a possible D gene is TRBD1 (5 bases). This CDR3 is 15 amino acids long. CDR1 and CDR2 (germline): SGHDT, YYEEEE. V was clipped by 2 bases and J by 0 bases, with 12 bases between them. The DNA for the CDR3 is TGTGCCAGCAGCTTTCAGCAGGGTGTCTCCTACGAGCAGTACTTC. Translated: CASSFQQGVSYEQYF. Full variable domain (rest looked up from reference TRBV5-6 and TRBJ2-7): DAGVTQSPTHLIKTRGQQVTLRCSPKSGHDTVSWYQQALGQGPQFIFQYYEEEERQRGNFPDRFSGHQFPNYSSELNVNALLLGDSALYLCASSFQQGVSYEQYFGPGTRLTVT.

The V gene is TRBV2, the J gene TRBJ1-5; 9 positions match TRBD1. J lost 3 bases, V lost 6 bases, and 6 bases had no gene match. Germline V gene lookup returns CDR1 SNHLY and CDR2 FYNNEI. CDR3 size: 15 residues. CDR3 DNA: TGTGCCAGCAGGGAGAGGACAGGGGACAATCAGCCCCAGCATTTT. Its protein is CASRERTGDNQPQHF.

With respect to this clonotype: A junction boundary mismatches the germline segment, possibly from a read error. The V call is TRBV5-1, the J call TRBJ1-5; tentatively, D is TRBD1 (5 bases). There are 13 residues in the CDR3. Germline loops: CDR1 SGHRS, CDR2 YFSETQ. The DNA for the CDR3 is TGCGCCAGCAGCTTGAGGGGCACCCAGCCCCAACATTTT. Amino acids: CASSLRGTQPQHF.

This clonotype was seen ten or more times. The gene calls are TRBV19 and TRBJ1-1, with a tentative D call TRBD1 (6 bases). This CDR3 has 16 amino acids. Trimming removed 7 bases at V and 1 base at J, with 19 bases between. Germline values: CDR1 LNHDA, CDR2 SQIVND (reference sequence). The CDR3 loop is CASTFLPGQRNTEAFF. CDR3 DNA: TGTGCCAGTACCTTCCTTCCGGGACAAAGGAACACTGAAGCTTTCTTT.

The J gene is TRBJ1-1, the V gene TRBV10-3, with TRBD1 as a possible D gene (6 bases). CDR1 is ENHRY, CDR2 SYGVKD, per germline. V was trimmed by 6 bases and J by 5 bases, leaving 10 bases between them. This CDR3 has 12 residues. The CDR3 here is CAIRGGQTEAFF. Here the CDR3 DNA reads TGTGCCATCAGGGGCGGACAGACTGAAGCTTTCTTT.

This clonotype has ten or more counts. The chain has TRBV6-5 and TRBJ2-5; 9 nucleotides align to TRBD1. CDR1 and CDR2 from the germline V gene are MNHEY and SVGAGI. The CDR3 totals 15 residues. V gave up 5 bases and J gave up 5 bases; unmatched junction bases: 9. CDR3 sequence reads: CASSPGTGFFETQYF. CDR3 in DNA: TGTGCCAGCAGTCCCGGGACAGGGTTCTTTGAGACCCAGTACTTC.

This clonotype was seen many times. The rearrangement links TRBV5-1 to TRBJ2-4; tentatively, D is TRBD1 or TRBD2 (5 bases each). Germline CDR1 SGHRS, CDR2 YFSETQ. V was cut by 2 bases and J by 2 bases, with 11 bases left in between. The CDR3 is made up of 15 amino acids. As DNA, the CDR3 is TGCGCCAGCAGCTTCACCGGGACGTCCAAAAACATTCAGTACTTC. Translated, it gives CASSFTGTSKNIQYF.

The sample holds many counts of this clonotype. This chain uses TRBV2 with TRBJ2-7; a possible D gene is TRBD1 (6 bases). The germline V gene has CDR1 SNHLY and CDR2 FYNNEI. Trimming cost V 8 bases and J 2 bases, with 10 bases left between them. This CDR3 is built from 12 residues. The CDR3 bases are TGTGCCAGCGTTCAGGGGACCTACGAGCAGTACTTC. This translates into CASVQGTYEQYF.

The sample holds a few counts of this clonotype. The chain carries TRBV11-2 and TRBJ1-1, with D possibly being TRBD1 (5 bases). Per the germline V gene, CDR1 is SGHAT and CDR2 is FQNNGV. Trimming pared 8 bases from V and 10 bases from J, leaving 14 bases between. CDR3 size: 11 residues. DNA of the CDR3: TGTGCCAGCTGGGCGGGGGATCGAGCTTTCTTT. Translated: CASWAGDRAFF. Combining the CDR3 with reference TRBV11-2 and TRBJ1-1 gives the whole variable domain EAGVAQSPRYKIIEKRQSVAFWCNPISGHATLYWYQQILGQGPKLLIQFQNNGVVDDSQLPKDRFSAERLKGVDSTLKIQPAKLEDSAVYLCASWAGDRAFFGQGTRLTVV.

CDR3 sequence (DNA): TGTGCCAGCAGTTACTCCAGACAGGGGGCAAACTACGAGCAGTACTTC. Translating gives CASSYSRQGANYEQYF. J is TRBJ2-7 and V is TRBV6-5; TRBD1 aligns across 10 bases. Germline trimming cut 0 bases from V and 3 bases from J; bases unmatched to any gene: 5. CDR1 and CDR2 from the germline V gene are MNHEY and SVGAGI. The CDR3 runs 16 residues.

This clonotype was counted ten times or more. The chain employs TRBV25-1 and TRBJ1-1; D gene unclear. The germline gives CDR1 MGHDK, CDR2 SYGVNS. This CDR3 comprises 14 residues. The V and J ends lost 4 bases and 0 bases respectively, with 9 bases between them. The CDR3 sequence is CASSGRVMNTEAFF. The CDR3 bases are TGTGCCAGCAGTGGACGGGTAATGAACACTGAAGCTTTCTTT.

The gene calls are TRBV12-3 or TRBV12-4 and TRBJ1-1; TRBD1 aligns across 10 bases. J was trimmed by 1 base and V by 3 bases; bases with no gene match: 2. The CDR3 has 15 amino acids. CDR3 loop: CASSFGDRGNTEAFF. CDR3 DNA: TGTGCCAGCAGTTTTGGGGACAGGGGGAACACTGAAGCTTTCTTT.

The chain joins TRBV12-3 or TRBV12-4 to TRBJ2-7; possibly TRBD2 for D (6 bases). The V gene lost 9 bases and the J gene lost 6 bases, with 21 bases spanning the gap. CDR3 length equals 14 residues. CDR3 sequence (DNA): TGTGCCAGTTTTGACCAGGCAGGGCGGGGCGAGCAGTACTTC. It encodes CASFDQAGRGEQYF.

This clonotype was seen repeatedly, ten times or more. The rearrangement uses TRBV6-5 and TRBJ2-7, with 10 bases matching TRBD1. Germline trimming cut 2 bases from V and 2 bases from J; bases unmatched to any gene: 3. CDR1 is MNHEY, CDR2 SVGAGI, per germline. The CDR3 is made up of 15 amino acids. In DNA, the CDR3 is TGTGCCAGCAGTTACCCAGGGACAGGGGCCTACGAGCAGTACTTC. Its translation: CASSYPGTGAYEQYF.

This clonotype was seen many times. The gene calls are TRBV27 and TRBJ1-2; tentatively, D is TRBD1 (5 bases). The germline gives CDR1 MNHEY, CDR2 SMNVEV (reference sequence). This CDR3 is built from 13 residues. V dropped 1 base and J dropped 3 bases, with 6 bases sitting between them. The CDR3 sequence is CASSLWGYYGYTF. For the CDR3, the DNA is TGTGCCAGCAGTTTATGGGGGTACTATGGCTACACCTTC.

This clonotype was seen at least ten times. The rearrangement links TRBV5-1 to TRBJ1-1; D perhaps matches TRBD1 (6 bases). Germline CDR1 and CDR2: SGHRS and YFSETQ. The CDR3 sequence is 18 residues long. Trimming left V 2 bases short and J 1 base short, with 21 bases between. The chain's CDR3 is CASSFDGVVTGPNTEAFF. The CDR3, as DNA: TGCGCCAGCAGCTTTGACGGTGTGGTTACAGGGCCGAACACTGAAGCTTTCTTT.

A single count supports this clonotype. This sequence joins TRBV4-2 and TRBJ2-3, with TRBD2 identical over 8 bases. Germline CDR1 LGHNA, CDR2 YNFKEQ. V lost 1 base, J lost 14 bases, and 14 bases stayed unmatched. The CDR3 covers 15 residues. The CDR3 bases are TGTGCCAGCAGCCAAGGTGGCCGTCGGGGGGGCGATTGGTATTTT. As protein: CASSQGGRRGGDWYF.

This clonotype occurred many times. The chain couples TRBV20-1 to TRBJ2-5; no firm D call. V dropped 7 bases and J dropped 2 bases, with 17 bases sitting between them. This CDR3 region has 14 residues. Germline V gene lookup returns CDR1 DFQATT and CDR2 SNEGSKA (reference sequence). CDR3 bases: TGCAGTGTGGGCCTACCGACCCCGCAAGAGACCCAGTACTTC. Translation: CSVGLPTPQETQYF.